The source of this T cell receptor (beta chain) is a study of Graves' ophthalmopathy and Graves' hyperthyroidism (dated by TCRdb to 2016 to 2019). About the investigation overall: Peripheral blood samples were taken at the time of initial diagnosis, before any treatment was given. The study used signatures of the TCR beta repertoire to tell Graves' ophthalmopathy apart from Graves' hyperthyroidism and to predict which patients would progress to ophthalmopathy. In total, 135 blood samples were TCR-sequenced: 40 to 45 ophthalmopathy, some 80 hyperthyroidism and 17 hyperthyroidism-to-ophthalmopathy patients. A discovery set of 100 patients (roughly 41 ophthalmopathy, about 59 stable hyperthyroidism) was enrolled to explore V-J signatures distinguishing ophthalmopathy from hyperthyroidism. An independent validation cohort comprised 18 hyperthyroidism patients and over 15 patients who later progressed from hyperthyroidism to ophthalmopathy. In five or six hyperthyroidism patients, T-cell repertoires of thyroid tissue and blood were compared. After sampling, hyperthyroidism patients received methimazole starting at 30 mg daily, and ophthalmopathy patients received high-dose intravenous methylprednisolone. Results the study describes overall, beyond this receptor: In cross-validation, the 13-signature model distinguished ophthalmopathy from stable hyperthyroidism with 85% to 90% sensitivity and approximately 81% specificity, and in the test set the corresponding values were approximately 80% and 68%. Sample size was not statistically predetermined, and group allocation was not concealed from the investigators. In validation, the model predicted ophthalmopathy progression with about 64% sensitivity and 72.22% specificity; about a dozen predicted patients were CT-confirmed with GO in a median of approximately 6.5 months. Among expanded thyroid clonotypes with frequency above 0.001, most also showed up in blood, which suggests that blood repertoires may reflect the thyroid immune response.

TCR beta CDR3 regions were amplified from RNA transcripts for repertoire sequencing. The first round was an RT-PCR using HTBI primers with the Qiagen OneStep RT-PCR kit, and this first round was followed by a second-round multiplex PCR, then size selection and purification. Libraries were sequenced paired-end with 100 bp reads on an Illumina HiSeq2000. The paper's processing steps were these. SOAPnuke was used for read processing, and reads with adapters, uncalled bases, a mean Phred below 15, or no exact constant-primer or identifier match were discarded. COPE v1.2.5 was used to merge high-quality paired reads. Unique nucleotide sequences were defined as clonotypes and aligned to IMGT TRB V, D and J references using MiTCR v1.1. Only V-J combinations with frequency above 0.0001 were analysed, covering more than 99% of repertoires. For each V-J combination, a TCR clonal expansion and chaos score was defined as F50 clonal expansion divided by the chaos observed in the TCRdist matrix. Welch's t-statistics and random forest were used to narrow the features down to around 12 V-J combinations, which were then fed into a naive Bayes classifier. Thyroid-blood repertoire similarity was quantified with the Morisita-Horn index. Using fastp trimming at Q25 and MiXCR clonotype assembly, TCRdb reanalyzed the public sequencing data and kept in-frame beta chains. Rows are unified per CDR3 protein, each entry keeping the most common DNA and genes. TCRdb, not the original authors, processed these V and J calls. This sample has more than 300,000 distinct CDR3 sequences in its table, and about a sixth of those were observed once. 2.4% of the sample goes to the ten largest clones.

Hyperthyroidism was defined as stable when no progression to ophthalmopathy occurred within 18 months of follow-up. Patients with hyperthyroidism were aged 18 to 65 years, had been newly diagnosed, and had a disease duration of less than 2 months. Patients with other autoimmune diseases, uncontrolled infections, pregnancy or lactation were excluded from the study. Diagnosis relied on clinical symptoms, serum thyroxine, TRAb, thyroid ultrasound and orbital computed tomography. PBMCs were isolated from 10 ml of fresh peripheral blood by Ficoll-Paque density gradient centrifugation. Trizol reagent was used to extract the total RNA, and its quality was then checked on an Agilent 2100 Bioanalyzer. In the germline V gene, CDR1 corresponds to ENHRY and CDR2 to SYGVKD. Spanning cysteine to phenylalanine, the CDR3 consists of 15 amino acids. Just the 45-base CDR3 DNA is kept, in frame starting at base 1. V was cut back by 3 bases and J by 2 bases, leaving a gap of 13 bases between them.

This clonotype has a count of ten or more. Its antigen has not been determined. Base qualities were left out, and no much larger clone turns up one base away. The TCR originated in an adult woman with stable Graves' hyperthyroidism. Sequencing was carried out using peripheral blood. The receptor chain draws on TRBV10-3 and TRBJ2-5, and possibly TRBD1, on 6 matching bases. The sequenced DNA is TGTGCCATCAGTGATGAGACAGGCGTTCAAGAGACCCAGTACTTC. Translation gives CAISDETGVQETQYF.